The present entry profiles one TCR beta chain with its context. This clonotype was observed a few times. The antigen it recognizes is unknown. Per-nucleotide qualities are absent, and no much larger clonotype sits a single base away. Compared with germline, V lacks 4 bases and J lacks 11 bases; bases without a gene match: 8. Reading the germline V gene gives CDR1 SGDLS and CDR2 YYNGEE. The CDR3 goes from the cysteine to the phenylalanine over 16 residues. Only the CDR3 region is kept as DNA, spanning 48 bases read in frame from base 1. Set within a cohort of healthcare workers in London, UK, this nested case-control study involved weekly PCR testing of nasopharyngeal swabs along with blood sampling. Healthcare workers were recruited between 23 and 31 March 2020, during the week of the UK lockdown, and were followed weekly for up to about 15 weeks. This sample is drawn from a study of early T cells in non-severe SARS-CoV-2 infection (dated by TCRdb to the early 2020s). Study-wide context: Because TCR sequencing relied on bulk RNA taken from unsorted whole blood, pairing of alpha and beta chains was not possible. Results the study describes overall, beyond this receptor: VDJdb matching was skewed toward anti-spike CD8 responses and likely underestimated virus-specific expansions, missing private and CD4 specificities.

Library method: 5' RACE. This sample was sequenced with a NextSeq 500. The TCR library protocol attached unique molecular identifiers to individual cDNA molecules to correct for sequencing error and PCR bias. Both TCR alpha and beta chains were sequenced, and tight co-correlation was observed between alpha and beta sequence abundances in each sample. The study's processing was this. Decombinator V4 was used to annotate the V gene, J gene and CDR3 of the TCR sequences. TCRs were defined as expanded if a significant change between any two time points was detected under a Poisson model with p below 0.0001. TCR abundances were normalised to the total number of TCRs sequenced per sample and were expressed as counts per million. MAIT TCRs were defined by TRAV1-2 paired with TRAJ12, TRAJ20 or TRAJ33, and iNKT TCRs by TRAV10 paired with TRAJ18. VDJdb, accessed 1 November 2021, was searched for CMV, EBV and SARS-CoV-2 annotated TCRs, with TCRs annotated for multiple antigens excluded. The public reads were reanalyzed by TCRdb: fastp trimming at Q25, MiXCR alignment, in-frame beta chains only. Identical CDR3 protein sequences are pooled into one entry, listed with their most common genes and DNA. The authors' filters were not applied to this entry. The sample data list roughly 81,000 distinct CDR3 sequences, and roughly 12% of these were observed just once. The ten largest clones take up under 3% of the sample.

Material: whole blood. The sequence links TRBV9 to TRBJ2-2; TRBD2 matches 16 bases in the middle. This TCR came from an adult who was a healthcare worker with PCR-confirmed SARS-CoV-2 infection or an uninfected control (not recorded which). The CDR3 here reads CASSPPGLAGGVELFF. The DNA sequence is TGTGCCAGCAGCCCTCCGGGACTAGCGGGGGGGGTAGAGCTGTTTTTT.